The 32 T cell receptor beta chains in this list originate from one sample, sequenced in a study of cytomegalovirus exposure and HLA in healthy donors (dated by TCRdb to 2016 to 2017). To prepare the library, the immunoSEQ multiplex PCR assay was applied. A mixture of 60 forward primers for TCR Vbeta segments and 13 reverse primers for TCR Jbeta segments was used in the multiplex PCR. This immuneACCESS table, as held by TCRdb, lists in-frame sequences with V and J called but not all clones. Of the missing ones, under half trace to an unresolved V gene in checked studies; the others have no known cause. Counted in this sample were around 93,000 clones; approximately 80% of them appeared once. The top ten hold 3% to 3.5% of the sample. The specimen sequenced was PBMCs. These receptor sequences come from a woman in her thirties or forties in good health and CMV-seronegative.

The chain recombines TRBV19 with TRBJ2-1, with D possibly being TRBD2 (6 bases). Trimming cost V 6 bases and J 2 bases, with 11 bases left between them. The CDR3 sequence is 14 residues long. Germline V CDR1 and CDR2: LNHDA, SQIVND (reference sequence). CDR3 DNA: TGTGCCAGTAGCGGGAGCCCCACCTACAATGAGCAGTTCTTC. Translating gives CASSGSPTYNEQFF.

The V call is TRBV15, the J call TRBJ2-5, with 7 bases fitting TRBD2. V gave up 4 bases and J gave up 2 bases; unmatched junction bases: 10. The CDR3 sequence is 16 residues long. Germline V CDR1 and CDR2: LNHNV, YYDKDF (reference sequence). In DNA, the CDR3 is TGTGCCACCAGCACCCGAAATAGCGGGCAACAAGAGACCCAGTACTTC. It specifies CATSTRNSGQQETQYF.

This clone was seen just once. The chain uses TRBV15 and TRBJ1-5, with D perhaps matching TRBD1 (5 bases). The CDR3 sequence is 15 residues long. Germline V gives CDR1 LNHNV, CDR2 YYDKDF (reference sequence). V lost 0 bases and J 3 bases, leaving 9 bases between the germline ends. The CDR3 loop reads CATSREPGFNQPQHF. CDR3 nucleotide sequence: TGTGCCACCAGCAGAGAACCAGGGTTCAATCAGCCCCAGCATTTT. Full variable domain (outside the CDR3, taken from reference TRBV15 and TRBJ1-5): DAMVIQNPRYQVTQFGKPVTLSCSQTLNHNVMYWYQQKSSQAPKLLFHYYDKDFNNEADTPDNFQSRRPNTSFCFLDIRSPGLGDTAMYLCATSREPGFNQPQHFGDGTRLSIL.

V usage is TRBV10-3 and J usage is TRBJ1-5, with D unresolved. Trimming pared 5 bases from V and 6 bases from J, leaving 11 bases between. Germline values: CDR1 ENHRY, CDR2 SYGVKD. CDR3 length: 13 amino acids. CDR3 in amino acids: CAISPRSGQPQHF. CDR3 bases: TGTGCCATCAGTCCCCGGTCGGGTCAGCCCCAGCATTTT.

This chain connects TRBV19 to TRBJ1-2; maybe TRBD1 (6 bases). Germline V lookup: CDR1 LNHDA, CDR2 SQIVND (reference sequence). The germline V and J ends were trimmed by 3 bases and 4 bases, with 9 bases remaining between them. The CDR3 consists of 13 residues. The CDR3 sequence is CASSMTGSYGYTF. As DNA, the CDR3 is TGTGCCAGTAGTATGACAGGTAGCTATGGCTACACCTTC.

The chain is built from TRBV2 and TRBJ2-5, with 10 bases aligning to TRBD1. The J call may be incorrect, as the DNA end agrees better with TRBJ2-7. The CDR3 consists of 16 residues. The germline CDR1 and CDR2 sequences are SNHLY and FYNNEI. In DNA, the CDR3 is TGTGCCAGCAGTGACGTGGGACAGGGGAGCTCCTACGAGCAGTACTTC. The encoded protein is CASSDVGQGSSYEQYF.

This chain joins TRBV29-1 and TRBJ2-7; 7 nucleotides match TRBD2. Germline V gene sequence: CDR1 SQVTM, CDR2 ANQGSEA. Trimming cost V 7 bases and J 4 bases; bases outside gene matches: 4. The CDR3 spans 11 residues. CDR3 sequence (DNA): TGCAGCGCTAAGCGGGAATACGAGCAGTACTTC. Protein sequence: CSAKREYEQYF.

This rearrangement joins TRBV12-5 to TRBJ2-5, with a tentative D call TRBD2 (5 bases). Germline values: CDR1 LGHNT, CDR2 FRNRAP. Trimming removed 6 bases at V and 5 bases at J, with 19 bases between. This CDR3 has 15 amino acids. The CDR3 coding sequence is TGTGCTAGTGGCCCGGGGTCCGTTTCTGCGGAGACCCAGTACTTC. Translated: CASGPGSVSAETQYF.

V gene TRBV7-3 combines with J gene TRBJ2-1; perhaps TRBD2 as D (6 bases). From germline, CDR1 is SGHTA and CDR2 FQGTGA. The CDR3 consists of 13 residues. V gave up 3 bases and J gave up 6 bases, with 9 bases separating them. This chain's CDR3 is CASSFRLGNEQFF. CDR3 DNA: TGTGCCAGCAGCTTCCGACTAGGCAATGAGCAGTTCTTC. Supplemented by reference TRBV7-3 and TRBJ2-1, the full variable domain reads GAGVSQTPSNKVTEKGKYVELRCDPISGHTALYWYRQSLGQGPEFLIYFQGTGAADDSGLPNDRFFAVRPEGSVSTLKIQRTERGDSAVYLCASSFRLGNEQFFGPGTRLTVL.

The chain couples TRBV29-1 to TRBJ1-1; possibly TRBD1 for D (5 bases). There are 13 residues in the CDR3. From germline, CDR1 is SQVTM and CDR2 ANQGSEA. Trimming removed 6 bases at V and 11 bases at J, with 22 bases between. In DNA, the CDR3 is TGCAGCGTCCCCCAGGGAGGGGAACGCCAGGCTTTCTTT. Protein product: CSVPQGGERQAFF.

The rearrangement uses TRBV27 and TRBJ1-1; a possible D gene is TRBD1 (6 bases). V was trimmed by 0 bases and J by 2 bases, leaving 13 bases between them. Germline CDR1 is MNHEY and CDR2 is SMNVEV (reference sequence). The length of the CDR3 is 16 residues. In DNA, the CDR3 is TGTGCCAGCAGTTTATCACGGGGGGCGGGAAACACTGAAGCTTTCTTT. It specifies CASSLSRGAGNTEAFF.

J is TRBJ2-7 and V is TRBV5-5; the D gene is possibly TRBD1 (6 bases). This CDR3 region has 15 residues. The germline V gene encodes CDR1 SGHKS and CDR2 YYEKEE (reference sequence). Deletions cut 5 bases from V and 9 bases from J, with 24 bases between. The CDR3 protein is CASSTPTGKGGRQYF. DNA of the CDR3: TGTGCCAGCAGTACGCCTACAGGGAAGGGTGGAAGGCAGTACTTC.

The chain uses TRBV5-4 and TRBJ1-1; 7 bases match TRBD1. With V trimmed by 0 bases and J by 5 bases, 4 bases remained unmatched. This CDR3 region has 14 residues. Germline V lookup: CDR1 SGHNT, CDR2 YYREEE (reference sequence). CDR3 coding DNA: TGTGCCAGCAGCTTGGGACAGGGCTATACTGAAGCTTTCTTT. Its translation: CASSLGQGYTEAFF.

The rearrangement uses TRBV29-1 and TRBJ1-1; D is uncertain. Per the germline V gene, CDR1 is SQVTM and CDR2 is ANQGSEA. The germline V and J ends were trimmed by 6 bases and 0 bases, with 17 bases remaining between them. The CDR3 contains 15 residues. CDR3 sequence: CSVLPTAGMNTEAFF. The CDR3, as DNA: TGCAGCGTCCTTCCAACAGCAGGCATGAACACTGAAGCTTTCTTT.

The V call is TRBV19, the J call TRBJ2-3, with 10 bases that match TRBD2. The length of the CDR3 is 15 residues. Per the germline V gene, CDR1 is LNHDA and CDR2 is SQIVND (reference sequence). Trimming removed 2 bases from V and 6 bases from J; junction bases left unmatched: 5. The chain's CDR3 is CASSIRLAGADTQYF. DNA of the CDR3: TGTGCCAGTAGTATAAGGCTAGCGGGAGCGGATACGCAGTATTTT.

This clone was observed a handful of times. Other DNA sequences from this sample encode an identical CDR3 as well. CDR3 sequence reads: CASSLGQSEAFF. CDR3 sequence (DNA): TGTGCCAGCAGCTTGGGACAGAGTGAAGCTTTCTTT. The chain is built from TRBV7-8 and TRBJ1-1, with TRBD1 matching over 7 bases. CDR1 is SGHVS and CDR2 is FQNEAQ in the germline V gene. Unmatched junction bases numbered 2, after V lost 3 bases and J lost 7 bases. The CDR3 spans 12 residues.

In DNA form, the CDR3 reads TGTGCCAGCAGCTTGCGGGCGGGAGGGCCGGTGGGGAATGAGCAGTTCTTC. It is translated as CASSLRAGGPVGNEQFF. The V and J genes are TRBV5-6 and TRBJ2-1; 9 bases fit TRBD2. V dropped 1 base and J dropped 7; count of bases not matched to a gene: 12. Germline values: CDR1 SGHDT, CDR2 YYEEEE. This CDR3 comprises 17 residues.

This chain uses TRBV9 with TRBJ2-1; 9 nucleotides match TRBD1. Germline assignment: CDR1 SGDLS and CDR2 YYNGEE. This CDR3 has 15 amino acids. V was pared by 4 bases and J by 4 bases, with 6 bases of the junction left unmatched. DNA of the CDR3: TGTGCCAGCAGCTCAGGACAGGGGTTTTACAATGAGCAGTTCTTC. Residues: CASSSGQGFYNEQFF.

This clone was detected only a few times. The chain combines TRBV5-8 with TRBJ1-1; D is unclear. The CDR3 runs to 13 residues. The ends were cut back, 1 base at V and 0 bases at J, with 4 bases in the middle. CDR1 SGHTS and CDR2 YDEGEE come from the germline V gene. The CDR3 region has the DNA TGTGCCAGCAGCTTGCAGATGAACACTGAAGCTTTCTTT. Protein product: CASSLQMNTEAFF.

The rearrangement links TRBV4-2 to TRBJ2-7, with no clear D. This CDR3 has 16 residues. The ends were cut back, 0 bases at V and 0 bases at J, with 12 bases in the middle. CDR1 and CDR2 from the germline V gene are LGHNA and YNFKEQ. The CDR3 loop reads CASSQDLQLSSYEQYF. In DNA form, the CDR3 reads TGTGCCAGCAGCCAAGATCTACAGCTTTCCTCCTACGAGCAGTACTTC.

This chain links TRBV5-6 with TRBJ1-2, with a tentative D call TRBD1 (6 bases). The V gene lost 0 bases and the J gene lost 7 bases, with 10 bases spanning the gap. Germline V CDR1 and CDR2: SGHDT, YYEEEE. This CDR3 contains 13 residues. The CDR3 DNA reads TGTGCCAGCAGCTTGGATCGGGGGGCTGGCTACACCTTC. It translates to CASSLDRGAGYTF.

The chain has TRBV7-9 and TRBJ2-3; D uncertain. V was cut by 0 bases and J by 8 bases, with 3 bases left in between. Per the germline V gene, CDR1 is SEHNR and CDR2 is FQNEAQ (reference sequence). This CDR3 has 11 residues. CDR3 coding DNA: TGTGCCAGCAGCTTAGCCGGTACGCAGTATTTT. It is translated as CASSLAGTQYF.

The chain couples TRBV15 to TRBJ2-3, with D uncertain. Trimming took 0 bases from V and 0 from J, leaving 7 bases between them. This CDR3 contains 15 residues. Germline CDR1 reads LNHNV; CDR2 reads YYDKDF (reference sequence). The CDR3 coding sequence is TGTGCCACCAGCAGAGATGTAACTAGCACAGATACGCAGTATTTT. This codes for CATSRDVTSTDTQYF.

V usage is TRBV21-1 and J usage is TRBJ2-7; the table assigns TRBD2, which was not confirmed against the DNA. TRBV21-1 is designated a pseudogene. This CDR3 comprises 13 residues. The CDR3 sequence: CASSNEAFIEQYF. The CDR3 region has the DNA TGTGCCAGCAGCAATGAGGCCTTTATTGAGCAGTACTTC.

The J gene is TRBJ2-7, the V gene TRBV6-6; possibly TRBD1 for D (6 bases). This CDR3 is 16 amino acids long. Germline V gene lookup returns CDR1 MNHNY and CDR2 SVGAGI (reference sequence). The V and J ends lost 5 bases and 3 bases respectively, with 20 bases between them. CDR3 coding DNA: TGTGCCAGCAGTAGGTCGGGACACCAAGGGGACTACGAGCAGTACTTC. It specifies CASSRSGHQGDYEQYF.

This chain uses TRBV5-6 with TRBJ2-1, with 11 bases identical to TRBD2. V was pared by 7 bases and J by 8 bases, with 8 bases of the junction left unmatched. Per the germline V gene, CDR1 is SGHDT and CDR2 is YYEEEE. CDR3 length: 14 amino acids. The CDR3 DNA is TGTGCCAGCGGTACTAGCGGGAGCACGGATGAGCAGTTCTTC. This encodes CASGTSGSTDEQFF.

Here the CDR3 DNA reads TGTGCCAGCAGCTATGGACTGAGCTCTGGAAACACCATATATTTT. Protein sequence: CASSYGLSSGNTIYF. This rearrangement joins TRBV7-8 to TRBJ1-3, with unresolved D. The CDR3 loop spans 15 amino acids. CDR1 and CDR2 from the germline V gene are SGHVS and FQNEAQ. The V and J ends lost 4 bases and 0 bases respectively, with 10 bases between them. Variable domain in full (rest from reference TRBV7-8 and TRBJ1-3): GAGVSQSPRYKVAKRGQDVALRCDPISGHVSLFWYQQALGQGPEFLTYFQNEAQLDKSGLPSDRFFAERPEGSVSTLKIQRTQQEDSAVYLCASSYGLSSGNTIYFGEGSWLTVV.

This chain uses TRBV7-6 with TRBJ2-1; 7 bases line up with TRBD2. Germline V lookup: CDR1 SGHVS, CDR2 FNYEAQ. V was pared by 2 bases and J by 2 bases, with 6 bases of the junction left unmatched. This CDR3 comprises 16 residues. CDR3 region: CASSLIPGGTYNEQFF. Written as DNA, the CDR3 is TGTGCCAGCAGCTTAATCCCGGGGGGTACCTACAATGAGCAGTTCTTC.

About this clone itself: The same CDR3 arises from other DNA sequences in this sample as well. The gene calls are TRBV5-4 and TRBJ2-3; tentatively, D is TRBD1 (5 bases). Trimming took 6 bases from V and 6 from J, leaving 14 bases between them. From germline, CDR1 is SGHNT and CDR2 YYREEE (reference sequence). CDR3 length: 13 amino acids. As DNA, the CDR3 is TGTGCCAGCACCTTCAAAGACAGCGATACGCAGTATTTT. This encodes CASTFKDSDTQYF.

V usage is TRBV6-4 and J usage is TRBJ2-1; no reliable D call. V shed 0 bases and J shed 0 bases, with 6 bases lying between them. Germline CDR1 reads MRHNA; CDR2 reads SNTAGT. CDR3 size: 15 residues. The CDR3 here is CASSDSLSSYNEQFF. As DNA, the CDR3 is TGTGCCAGCAGTGACTCGCTTAGCTCCTACAATGAGCAGTTCTTC.

The chain employs TRBV9 and TRBJ2-1; 8 nucleotides agree with TRBD1. Looked up from germline, CDR1 is SGDLS and CDR2 is YYNGEE. V shed 0 bases and J 9 bases; nucleotides not matched to a gene: 8. This CDR3 spans 15 amino acids. In DNA, the CDR3 is TGTGCCAGCAGCGTAGAGAGCAGGGGGCGAAGTGAGCAGTTCTTC. Translating gives CASSVESRGRSEQFF. Drawing the rest from reference TRBV9 and TRBJ2-1, the complete variable domain is DSGVTQTPKHLITATGQRVTLRCSPRSGDLSVYWYQQSLDQGLQFLIQYYNGEERAKGNILERFSAQQFPDLHSELNLSSLELGDSALYFCASSVESRGRSEQFFGPGTRLTVL.

The genes are TRBV19 and TRBJ2-7, with a possible D match to TRBD2 (6 bases). This CDR3 region has 14 residues. Germline V CDR1 and CDR2: LNHDA, SQIVND (reference sequence). Trimming shortened V by 7 bases and J by 2 bases, and 15 bases separated the two germline ends. Written as DNA, the CDR3 is TGTGCCAGTAAGGATGCGGGAAATACCTACGAGCAGTACTTC. The encoded protein is CASKDAGNTYEQYF.